The clone carrying this T cell receptor beta chain showed up just a few times. Its antigen is still unknown. V was trimmed by 4 bases and J by 6 bases, leaving 5 bases between them. Germline V lookup: CDR1 SQVTM, CDR2 ANQGSEA. The CDR3 contains 10 residues. The library was built from 400 ng RNA with molecular barcoded adaptors for alpha/delta and beta/gamma chains. MiXCR was run by TCRdb on the reads, yielding one entry per CDR3 protein. The data show under 25,000 distinct CDR3 sequences, roughly 13% seen once. The record originates from a study of read filtering for tumor transcriptome and immune sequencing. About the research overall: Roughly 8 patients were R-ISS I, about 16 were R-ISS II, about seven were R-ISS III. Study observations and caveats: Single-read clonotypes: about 81.9% of IR-seq clonotypes (around 3.4% of reads), almost 75% of RNA-seq clonotypes (44.6% of reads). Dropping single-read clonotypes raised IR-seq and RNA-seq shared-clonotype correlation. The sorted CD138-negative fraction was a mixed bone marrow immune population, not purified T cells.

The source of this sequence is a donor aged 40 or older with multiple myeloma. The V gene is TRBV29-1, the J gene TRBJ2-3; D gene ambiguous. The material sequenced was a population of CD138-negative cells sorted from bone marrow. The CDR3 is CSVVSDTQYF. Here the CDR3 DNA reads TGCAGCGTTGTAAGCGATACGCAGTATTTT.